This record looks at one TCR beta chain sequence and its context. The data derive from a study of T cell repertoires in aging, cancer and after chemotherapy. A mixed TRB-A/B primer pool amplified rearranged TRB by multiplex touch-down PCR. TCRdb redid the calling of the multiplex PCR reads with MiXCR, one entry per CDR3 protein. The sample contains thousands of distinct CDR3 sequences, about half of which appear only once. Trimming took off 0 bases at V and 2 bases at J, with 17 bases between the two ends. The CDR3 is made up of 17 amino acids. Germline CDR1 reads KGHSH; CDR2 reads LQKENI. Amplification of TCR beta used genomic DNA extracted from peripheral blood.

The rearrangement uses TRBV18 and TRBJ2-7, with D possibly being TRBD1 (6 bases). This receptor was identified in a human donor with a solid tumor. The sample taken for sequencing was blood. In DNA form, the CDR3 reads TGTGCCAGCTCACCACCGGGGGCCTGGGGAAGAACCTACGAGCAGTACTTC. Its translation is CASSPPGAWGRTYEQYF.